Presented here are 11 T cell receptor beta chains from one specimen sequenced in a study of naive and memory T cell subsets. Alpha and beta constant region primers primed reverse transcription for blood and skin samples. Each CDR3 protein is one row after TCRdb ran MiXCR on the UMI-ligation and nested PCR reads. The sample has 15,000 to 20,000 distinct CDR3 sequences; roughly 9.8% are singletons. Treatment described: skin biopsy from PPD injection site in Mantoux-positive individual. Cells were not sorted; total RNA input targeted 1 to 1000 ng. Source: skin, taken from a tuberculin skin test site. The receptors derive from an adult in good health.

This clonotype is medium-sized within its sample. The CDR3 is CATTVGTNTGELFF. The CDR3 coding sequence is TGTGCCACAACCGTAGGCACGAACACCGGGGAGCTGTTTTTT. This chain connects TRBV27 to TRBJ2-2; D is unclear. This CDR3 contains 14 residues. V lost 10 bases to trimming and J lost 0 bases, with 12 bases between them. Germline assignment: CDR1 MNHEY and CDR2 SMNVEV (reference sequence).

V usage is TRBV3-1 and J usage is TRBJ2-7; TRBD1 matches 9 bases. Germline V gene sequence: CDR1 LGHDT, CDR2 YNNKEL (reference sequence). After removal of 3 bases from V and 5 bases from J, the junction contained 14 bases not matched to a gene. CDR3 size: 17 residues. The CDR3 sequence: CASSHAGTGNGVDEQYF. In DNA form, the CDR3 reads TGTGCCAGCAGCCACGCCGGGACAGGGAACGGAGTTGACGAGCAGTACTTC.

The chain is built from TRBV7-2 and TRBJ2-7, with D tentatively TRBD1 or TRBD2 (5 bases each). The V and J ends lost 5 bases and 3 bases respectively, with 14 bases between them. The CDR3 has 14 amino acids. The germline CDR1 and CDR2 sequences are SGHTA and FQGNSA. CDR3 nucleotide sequence: TGTGCCAGCAGCCCCCCCGGGACCCGCTACGAGCAGTACTTC. Translated: CASSPPGTRYEQYF.

This clonotype was seen repeatedly, ten times or more. J is TRBJ2-7 and V is TRBV7-8; the match to TRBD2 covers 8 bases. Germline CDR1 and CDR2: SGHVS and FQNEAQ. Unmatched junction bases numbered 9, after V lost 5 bases and J lost 0 bases. This CDR3 region has 16 residues. Here the CDR3 reads CASSHMRLANSYEQYF. The CDR3 DNA is TGTGCCAGCAGCCATATGCGACTAGCGAACTCCTACGAGCAGTACTTC.

This clonotype was detected many times. The chain combines TRBV28 with TRBJ1-1; D remains ambiguous. Trimming removed 3 bases from V and 0 bases from J, with 14 bases in between. The CDR3 extends over 16 amino acids. The germline V gene has CDR1 MDHEN and CDR2 SYDVKM. CDR3: CASSLPFESMNTEAFF. The CDR3 coding sequence is TGTGCCAGCAGTTTGCCATTTGAGAGCATGAACACTGAAGCTTTCTTT.

By share, this clonotype counts as medium-sized. The chain carries TRBV28 and TRBJ2-1, with TRBD2 matching 8 bases. V was pared by 6 bases and J by 9 bases, with 13 bases of the junction left unmatched. The CDR3 sequence is 15 residues long. Germline lookup yields CDR1 MDHEN and CDR2 SYDVKM. The CDR3 protein is CASSLPFSGMGEQFF. Here the CDR3 DNA reads TGTGCCAGCAGCCTCCCTTTTAGCGGGATGGGTGAGCAGTTCTTC.

This rearrangement joins TRBV4-3 to TRBJ1-5, with D unclear. The germline CDR1 and CDR2 sequences are LGHNA and YSLEER. V was trimmed by 1 base and J by 4 bases, leaving 11 bases between them. The CDR3 is 15 amino acids. The DNA for the CDR3 is TGCGCCAGCAGCCAAGTGGGCGGCCAGAATCAGCCCCAGCATTTT. It encodes CASSQVGGQNQPQHF.

This clonotype was detected many times. This chain uses TRBV5-1 with TRBJ1-1; possible D gene TRBD1, 6 bases. CDR1 is SGHRS and CDR2 is YFSETQ in the germline V gene. Trimming cost V 5 bases and J 6 bases, with 20 bases left between them. The CDR3 has 15 amino acids. DNA of the CDR3: TGCGCCAGCAGGACGGAAGGGACACCCCGGGCTGAAGCTTTCTTT. Its translation is CASRTEGTPRAEAFF.

This clonotype appeared a few times. The chain carries TRBV20-1 and TRBJ2-1; 12 nucleotides align to TRBD2. The germline V gene has CDR1 DFQATT and CDR2 SNEGSKA (reference sequence). Trimming at V came to 4 bases and at J to 8 bases, leaving 3 bases not matched to a gene. This CDR3 is 13 amino acids long. The CDR3 sequence: CSATSGRGDEQFF. In DNA form, the CDR3 reads TGCAGTGCTACTAGCGGGAGGGGGGATGAGCAGTTCTTC.

In its sample, this clonotype was seen many times. V usage is TRBV7-2 and J usage is TRBJ2-3; D ambiguous. Germline V gene sequence: CDR1 SGHTA, CDR2 FQGNSA. The CDR3 is 13 amino acids. V was cut by 1 base and J by 6 bases, with 8 bases left in between. The CDR3 region has the DNA TGTGCCAGCAGCTTAGTCGCCCTGGATACGCAGTATTTT. This translates into CASSLVALDTQYF.

This clonotype has at least ten counts. The chain uses TRBV2 and TRBJ2-7, with TRBD2 as a possible D gene (5 bases). CDR3 length: 12 amino acids. Per germline, CDR1 SNHLY and CDR2 FYNNEI. Deletions cut 6 bases from V and 2 bases from J, with 8 bases between. CDR3 coding DNA: TGTGCCAGCAGGGACTTAACCTACGAGCAGTACTTC. This translates into CASRDLTYEQYF.